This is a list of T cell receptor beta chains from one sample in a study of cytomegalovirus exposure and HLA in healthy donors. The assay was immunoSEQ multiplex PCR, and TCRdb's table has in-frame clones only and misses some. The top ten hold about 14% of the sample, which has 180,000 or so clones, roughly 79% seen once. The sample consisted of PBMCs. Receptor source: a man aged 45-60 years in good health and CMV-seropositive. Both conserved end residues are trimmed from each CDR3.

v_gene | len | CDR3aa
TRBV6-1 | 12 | ASRQTRGGEKLF
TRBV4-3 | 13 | ASSQDQGTTGELF
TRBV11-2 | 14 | ASSWGTGLGGQPQH
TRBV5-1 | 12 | ASSLSGSGNTIY
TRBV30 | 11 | AWTGEAGSPLH
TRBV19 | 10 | ASGGQNYEQY
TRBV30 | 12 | AWSIDNTGSPLH
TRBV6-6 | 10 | ASTGYNEKLF
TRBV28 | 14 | ASSLSRAPGDTEAF
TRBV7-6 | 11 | ASRPRLSAEAF
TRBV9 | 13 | ASSVGQGVNNEQF
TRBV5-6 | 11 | ASSSGTRGELF
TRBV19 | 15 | ASTTRFRDSIQETQY
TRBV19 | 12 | ASNQQGPAGKLF
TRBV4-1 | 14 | ASSQRASGESYEQY
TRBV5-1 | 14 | ASSLSSTVANYGYT
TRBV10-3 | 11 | AISEPRTGEAF
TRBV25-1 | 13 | ASSEWGRGREKLF
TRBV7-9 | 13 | ASSLVGDRVNIQY
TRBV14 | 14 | ASSQLSASGANVLT
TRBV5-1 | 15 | ASSALLAGGLTDTQY
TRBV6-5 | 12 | ASSERGRGGEAF
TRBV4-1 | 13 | ASRQLREGNTEAF
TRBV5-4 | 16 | ASSPGLAGGFRTDTQY
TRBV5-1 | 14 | ASSGVTGTSGDREF
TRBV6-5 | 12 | ASSYSDGVNEQF
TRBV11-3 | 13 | ASSHGDSLTDTQY
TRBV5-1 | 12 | ASSSGGINSPLH
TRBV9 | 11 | ASSVEGGTEAF
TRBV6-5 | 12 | ASSYSAGSSPLH